The subject of this entry is one TCR beta chain. What it binds is unknown. The data originate from a study of immune evolution from preneoplasia to lung adenocarcinoma. Whole-study findings and limits: From normal lung to invasive adenocarcinoma, top clone frequencies appeared to decrease.

Each case's diagnosis was confirmed by two pathologists on H&E. Only in-frame clones appear in the TCRdb table, and some are missing; sequencing was by immunoSEQ multiplex PCR. The top ten clones hold under 3% of a sample with about 6,400 clones, roughly 79% of them seen once. V gave up 9 bases and J gave up 7 bases, with 16 bases separating them. Germline V gives CDR1 MNHEY, CDR2 SVGAGI. This CDR3 has 13 amino acids. This chain uses TRBV6-5 with TRBJ2-1, with a possible D match to TRBD1 (6 bases). Input material: FFPE minimally invasive lung adenocarcinoma tissue. This clonotype was obtained from a person aged 55-85 years with lung adenocarcinoma. CDR3 sequence: CASRVPTGNEQFF. In DNA form, the CDR3 reads TGTGCCAGTCGGGTTCCTACAGGGAATGAGCAGTTCTTC.